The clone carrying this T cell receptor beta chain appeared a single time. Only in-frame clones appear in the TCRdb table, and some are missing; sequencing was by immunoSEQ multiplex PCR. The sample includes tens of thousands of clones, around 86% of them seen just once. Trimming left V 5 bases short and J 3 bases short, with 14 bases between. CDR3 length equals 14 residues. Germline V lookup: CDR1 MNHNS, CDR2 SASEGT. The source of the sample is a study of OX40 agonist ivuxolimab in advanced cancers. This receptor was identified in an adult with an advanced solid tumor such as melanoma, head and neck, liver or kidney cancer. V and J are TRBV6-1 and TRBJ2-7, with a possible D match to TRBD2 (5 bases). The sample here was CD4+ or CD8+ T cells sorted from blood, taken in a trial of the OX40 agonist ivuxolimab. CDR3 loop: CASSSGRTLYEQYF. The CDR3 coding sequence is TGTGCCAGCAGTAGTGGACGGACTCTCTACGAGCAGTACTTC.